These 8 T cell receptor beta chains originate from one sample sequenced in a study of blood T cell repertoires in COVID-19. Some clones are missing from TCRdb's copy, which holds only in-frame ones; the method was immunoSEQ multiplex PCR. The data hold roughly 100,000 clones, with approximately 82% observed a single time. The material sequenced was peripheral blood. Every receptor here comes from a man between 60 and 75 years old with active or convalescent COVID-19.

J is TRBJ2-1 and V is TRBV7-2; perhaps TRBD1 as D (6 bases). CDR3 length equals 13 residues. Germline loops: CDR1 SGHTA, CDR2 FQGNSA. Between the trimmed V and J ends, which lost 2 bases and 5 bases, there was a span of 7 bases. CDR3 residues: CASSLHRDNEQFF. The CDR3 region has the DNA TGTGCCAGCAGCTTACACAGGGACAATGAGCAGTTCTTC.

This clone has only a few counts. V is TRBV18 and J is TRBJ2-7; tentatively, D is TRBD1 (6 bases). The V end lost 3 bases, the J end lost 0 bases, and 9 bases lay between the germline ends. From germline, CDR1 is KGHSH and CDR2 LQKENI. The CDR3 extends over 14 amino acids. The CDR3 region has the DNA TGTGCCAGCTCACCTACAGGGTCCTCCTACGAGCAGTACTTC. Translated: CASSPTGSSYEQYF.

V gene TRBV6-6 combines with J gene TRBJ1-5; D not certain. V was shortened by 7 bases and J by 2 bases, with 15 bases between the two germline ends. This CDR3 comprises 15 residues. Germline CDR1 is MNHNY and CDR2 is SVGAGI (reference sequence). The CDR3 loop reads CASTNPDGGNQPQHF. CDR3 coding DNA: TGTGCCAGCACCAACCCTGACGGGGGCAATCAGCCCCAGCATTTT.

The genes are TRBV5-6 and TRBJ2-1, with 8 bases identical to TRBD2. The germline gives CDR1 SGHDT, CDR2 YYEEEE. The CDR3 has 16 residues. Trimming removed 2 bases from V and 0 bases from J; junction bases left unmatched: 4. This chain's CDR3 is CASSFRSGSSYNEQFF. The CDR3 bases are TGTGCCAGCAGCTTTAGGAGCGGGAGCTCCTACAATGAGCAGTTCTTC. Full variable domain (remainder filled in from reference TRBV5-6 and TRBJ2-1): DAGVTQSPTHLIKTRGQQVTLRCSPKSGHDTVSWYQQALGQGPQFIFQYYEEEERQRGNFPDRFSGHQFPNYSSELNVNALLLGDSALYLCASSFRSGSSYNEQFFGPGTRLTVL.

This clone was observed a few times. The chain is built from TRBV3-1 (or the pseudogene TRBV3-2) and TRBJ1-2; 9 bases align to TRBD1. The CDR3 runs to 14 residues. Germline V gene lookup returns CDR1 LGHDT and CDR2 YNNKEL (reference sequence). The V gene end was trimmed by 6 bases and the J gene end by 2 bases; junction bases not matched to a gene: 4. CDR3 amino acids: CASRPTGGNYGYTF. Written as DNA, the CDR3 is TGTGCCAGCAGACCGACAGGGGGGAACTATGGCTACACCTTC.

This chain links TRBV19 with TRBJ1-5; D might be TRBD1 (5 bases). This CDR3 is built from 13 residues. V dropped 4 bases and J dropped 6 bases, with 10 bases sitting between them. Germline loops: CDR1 LNHDA, CDR2 SQIVND (reference sequence). This CDR3 reads CASSNGAVQPQHF. The DNA for the CDR3 is TGTGCCAGTAGTAATGGGGCCGTTCAGCCCCAGCATTTT.

The V call is TRBV19, the J call TRBJ2-2, with D possibly being TRBD2 (6 bases). Germline V CDR1 and CDR2: LNHDA, SQIVND (reference sequence). V was cut by 3 bases and J by 7 bases, with 15 bases left in between. The CDR3 sequence is 15 residues long. The CDR3 sequence: CASSIYAGRGGELFF. CDR3 bases: TGTGCCAGTAGTATTTATGCGGGACGAGGCGGGGAGCTGTTTTTT.

The rearrangement links TRBV11-2 to TRBJ2-1; the D is unclear. The V end was cut by 6 bases, the J end by 7 bases, with 10 bases between. CDR1 is SGHAT, CDR2 FQNNGV, per germline. The CDR3 has 12 amino acids. In DNA form, the CDR3 reads TGTGCCAGCAGGTCCAGGCCAAATGAGCAGTTCTTC. Its translation: CASRSRPNEQFF.